This T cell receptor (beta chain) was sequenced in a study of graft-versus-host responses after intestinal transplantation. Overall study context: In this cohort, recipients had multivisceral, liver-intestinal, or isolated intestinal transplants. Every transplant recipient was induced with anti-thymocyte globulin, then maintained on tacrolimus and steroids for about 3 years. Whole-study findings and limits: Investigators detected GvH clones in recipient marrow, with some emerging earlier in ileum or blood. Circulating GvH clone levels at their peak were associated with HvG declines (early post-transplant).

The CDR3 has 16 amino acids. Germline values: CDR1 KGHSH, CDR2 LQKENI. V lost 1 base and J lost 1, with 11 bases in between. Concerning this clone: What it binds is unknown.

Sequencing was performed with immunoSEQ multiplex PCR; in TCRdb, only in-frame clones are kept and a portion is missing. The table records 90,000 to 120,000 clones, roughly 87% of them present only once. The gene calls are TRBV18 and TRBJ2-1; D is perhaps TRBD1 or TRBD2 (5 bases each). The sequence derives from a human donor who was the organ donor for an intestinal transplant. The material was unstimulated CD4+ T cells sorted from spleen or lymph node cells, obtained before transplant. This CDR3 reads CASSPRRDGSYNEQFF. The DNA of the CDR3 is TGTGCCAGCTCACCACGCCGGGACGGTTCCTACAATGAGCAGTTCTTC. The full variable domain, completed using reference TRBV18 and TRBJ2-1, is NAGVMQNPRHLVRRRGQEARLRCSPMKGHSHVYWYRQLPEEGLKFMVYLQKENIIDESGMPKERFSAEFPKEGPSILRIQQVVRGDSAAYFCASSPRRDGSYNEQFFGPGTRLTVL.